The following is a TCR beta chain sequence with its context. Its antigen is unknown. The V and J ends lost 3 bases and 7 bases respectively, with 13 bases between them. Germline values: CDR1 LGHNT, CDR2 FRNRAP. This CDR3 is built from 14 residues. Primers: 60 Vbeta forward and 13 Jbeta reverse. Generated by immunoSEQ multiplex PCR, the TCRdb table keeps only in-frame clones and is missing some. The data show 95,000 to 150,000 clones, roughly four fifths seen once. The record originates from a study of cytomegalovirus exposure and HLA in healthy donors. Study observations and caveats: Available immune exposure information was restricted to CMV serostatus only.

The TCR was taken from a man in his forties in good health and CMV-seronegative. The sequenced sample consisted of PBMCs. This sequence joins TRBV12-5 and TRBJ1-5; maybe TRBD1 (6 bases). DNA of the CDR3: TGTGCTAGTGGTTTAAGTGGGGGCCCGCAGCCCCAGCATTTT. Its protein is CASGLSGGPQPQHF.